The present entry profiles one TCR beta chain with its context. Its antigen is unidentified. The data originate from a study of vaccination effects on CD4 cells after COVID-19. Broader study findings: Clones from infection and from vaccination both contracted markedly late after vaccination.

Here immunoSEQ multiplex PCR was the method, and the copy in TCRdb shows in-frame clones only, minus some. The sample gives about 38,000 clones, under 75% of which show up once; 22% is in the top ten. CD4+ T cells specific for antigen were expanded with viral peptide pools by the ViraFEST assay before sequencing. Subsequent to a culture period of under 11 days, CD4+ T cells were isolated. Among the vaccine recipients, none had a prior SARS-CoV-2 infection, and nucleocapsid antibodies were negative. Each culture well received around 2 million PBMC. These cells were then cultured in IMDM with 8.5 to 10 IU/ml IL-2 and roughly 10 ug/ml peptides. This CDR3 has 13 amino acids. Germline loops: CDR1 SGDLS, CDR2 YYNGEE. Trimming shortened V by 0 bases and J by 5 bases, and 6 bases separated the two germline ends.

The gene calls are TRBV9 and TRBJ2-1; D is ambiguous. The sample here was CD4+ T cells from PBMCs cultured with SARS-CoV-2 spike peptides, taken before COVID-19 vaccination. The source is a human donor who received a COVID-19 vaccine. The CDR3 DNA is TGTGCCAGCAGCGTAGCCCCGAACAATGAGCAGTTCTTC. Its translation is CASSVAPNNEQFF.